This TCR beta chain was found in a study of human thymus T cells (dated by TCRdb to 2020 to 2022). Regarding the complete study: The study characterized TCR alpha and beta repertoires from under 10 infant thymus samples and four related peripheral blood samples. Donor ages ranging from about 6 to 244 days were recorded, and several male and two female infants were included in the cohort. General study outcomes and caveats: Both the thymic and the peripheral blood repertoires appeared to show biased V and J gene segment usage. On average, thymus samples yielded around 800,000 unique TCRB clonotypes, whereas blood samples yielded 75,000 to 95,000.

The immunoSEQ multiplex PCR assay was used to amplify the TCRB and TCRAD loci from a standardized quantity of quality-controlled genomic DNA. The amplicons spanned the V(D)J region and were long enough to cover the CDR3 and allow V and J genes to be identified. Through the commercial immunoSEQ service, the amplicons were sequenced on an Illumina platform. Turning to the authors' computational methods: Primer bias and sequencing errors were corrected as previously described, and TCRAD and TCRB definitions were based on the IMGT database. Analysis of the repertoires was done with immunoSEQ Analyzer 3.0 and VDJTools and included basic statistics, V/J segment usage, diversity estimates, rarefaction and pairwise overlap. Diversity was estimated with Chao1, ChaoE, Efron-Thisted, Shannon and inverse Simpson indices, and also on datasets down-sampled to the smallest sample. Repertoire overlap was determined by strict matching of CDR3 nucleotide sequence, V gene and J gene, and Jaccard-based multidimensional scaling clustering was applied. TCRdb stores this immuneACCESS table with in-frame sequences only. Part of the clones is absent; in the studies checked, under half of the shortfall reflects unresolved V genes, and no reason is known for the rest. V and J calls and clone size are those listed in that table; D and trimming were worked out from the DNA. This sample comprises roughly 60,000 clones, 85% to 95% of them detected only once. Almost 6% of the sample goes to the ten largest clones.

Regarding this clone: No cognate antigen has been identified for it. Per-base quality was not reported, and no clone a single base away is much larger than it.

Immunologically healthy infants undergoing open corrective cardiac surgery for congenital heart defects in Finland were used as donors. For four of the eight donors, a small 0.5-1 mL aliquot of peripheral blood was collected during surgery. Genomic DNA from blood samples was extracted from all available leukocytes rather than from a fixed cell number. ACK lysis buffer was used to remove erythrocytes from blood, and the leukocytes were stored at -70 degrees C as pellets. A QIAsymphony instrument was used to extract genomic DNA from the frozen cell pellets. CDR1 and CDR2 are drawn from the germline V gene: MDHEN, SYDVKM. V was cut back by 5 bases and J by 1 base, leaving a gap of 8 bases between them. The CDR3 contains 13 residues, cysteine and phenylalanine counted. The sequence is cut down to CDR3 DNA, 39 bases in frame from base 1.

The chain employs TRBV28 and TRBJ1-1; a confident D gene designation cannot be given. This clonotype was obtained from a boy less than two years old with a congenital heart defect but otherwise immunologically healthy. Specimen: blood. CDR3 loop: CASSRHWNTEAFF. The nucleotide sequence is TGTGCCAGCAGTCGACACTGGAACACTGAAGCTTTCTTT. The CDR3 plus the reference TRBV28 and TRBJ1-1 genes for the other parts give the full variable domain: DVKVTQSSRYLVKRTGEKVFLECVQDMDHENMFWYRQDPGLGLRLIYFSYDVKMKEKGDIPEGYSVSREKKERFSLILESASTNQTSMYLCASSRHWNTEAFFGQGTRLTVV.